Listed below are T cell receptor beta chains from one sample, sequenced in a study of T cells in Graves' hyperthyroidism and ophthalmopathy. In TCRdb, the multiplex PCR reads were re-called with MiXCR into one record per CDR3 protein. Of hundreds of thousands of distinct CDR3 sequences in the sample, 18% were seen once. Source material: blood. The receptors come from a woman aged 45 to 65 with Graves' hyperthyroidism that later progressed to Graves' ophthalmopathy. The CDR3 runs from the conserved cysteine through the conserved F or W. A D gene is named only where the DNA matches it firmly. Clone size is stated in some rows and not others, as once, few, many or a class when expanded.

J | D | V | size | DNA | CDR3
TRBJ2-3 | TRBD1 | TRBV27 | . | TGTGCCAGCAGTCCGGGACAGCTCACAGATACGCAGTATTTT | CASSPGQLTDTQYF
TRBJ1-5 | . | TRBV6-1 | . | TGTGCCAGCACCACAGGTTGGGCGGGTCAGCCCCAGCATTTT | CASTTGWAGQPQHF
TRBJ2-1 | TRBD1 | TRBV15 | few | TGTGCCACCAGCGAGGTGGCAGGGGGTAATGAGCAGTTCTTC | CATSEVAGGNEQFF
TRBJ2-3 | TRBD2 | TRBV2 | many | TGTGCCAGCGTGGGAGGGTTCGGCACAGATACGCAGTATTTT | CASVGGFGTDTQYF
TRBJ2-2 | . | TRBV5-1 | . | TGCGCCAGCAGCCCTACTCCGGAGAACACCGGGGAGCTGTTTTTT | CASSPTPENTGELFF
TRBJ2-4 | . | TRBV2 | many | TGTGCCAGCAGTGAGGGGGCTTCTAAAGCCAAAAACATTCAGTACTTC | CASSEGASKAKNIQYF
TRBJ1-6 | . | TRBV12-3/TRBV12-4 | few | TGTGCCAGCAGTTTAGGAATTACCACAGGGAGCTCCTATAATTCACCCCTCCACTTT | CASSLGITTGSSYNSPLHF
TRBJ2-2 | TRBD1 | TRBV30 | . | TGTGCCTGGCGACAGGGGGCGGACACCGGGGAGCTGTTTTTT | CAWRQGADTGELFF
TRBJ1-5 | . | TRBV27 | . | TGTGCCAGCAGTTGGACTGAAAGCAATCAGCCCCAGCATTTT | CASSWTESNQPQHF
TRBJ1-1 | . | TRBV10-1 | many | TGCGCCAGCAGTGAGCACGCACGGGACACTGAAGCTTTCTTT | CASSEHARDTEAFF
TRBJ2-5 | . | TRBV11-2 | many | TGTGCCAGCACCCACCGAGAGACCCAGTACTTC | CASTHRETQYF
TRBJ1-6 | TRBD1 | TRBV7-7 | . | TGTGCTAGCAGAGGACAGGGGATTAATTCACCCCTCCACTTT | CASRGQGINSPLHF
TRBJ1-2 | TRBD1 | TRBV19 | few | TGTGCCACCTCAATCCCGGGACAGGGTCTCTCTGGCTACACCTTC | CATSIPGQGLSGYTF
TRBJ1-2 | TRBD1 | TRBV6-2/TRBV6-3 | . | TGTGCCAGCAGTACCTCACAGGGGATTTTTTATGGCTACACCTTC | CASSTSQGIFYGYTF
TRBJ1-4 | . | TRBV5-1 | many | TGTGCCAGCAGTCTCGCGCGCACTAATGAAAAACTGTTTTTT | CASSLARTNEKLFF
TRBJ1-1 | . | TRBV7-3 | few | TGTGCCAGCAGCTACACAGGGAAATGGACTGAAGCTTTCTTT | CASSYTGKWTEAFF
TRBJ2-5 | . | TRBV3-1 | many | TGTGCCAGCAGCCAAGTCATGGTAGAGACCCAGTACTTC | CASSQVMVETQYF
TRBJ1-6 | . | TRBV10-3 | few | TGTGCCATCAGTGGAGGGGTGCATAATTCACCCCTCCACTTT | CAISGGVHNSPLHF
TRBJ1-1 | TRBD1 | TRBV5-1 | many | TGCGCCAGCAGCTTGGTAGAAGGGACAGGAAACACTGAAGCTTTCTTT | CASSLVEGTGNTEAFF
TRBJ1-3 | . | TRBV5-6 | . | TGTGCCAGCAGCTTGATCATGCGACCGTCTGGAAACACCATATATTTT | CASSLIMRPSGNTIYF
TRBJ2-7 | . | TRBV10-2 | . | TGCGCCAGCAGAGAAACAGTGGGGTTCGACGAGCAGTACTTC | CASRETVGFDEQYF
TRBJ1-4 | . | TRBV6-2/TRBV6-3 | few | TGTGCCAGCAGTTACTCCAGGGTTGGTGAAAAACTGTTTTTT | CASSYSRVGEKLFF
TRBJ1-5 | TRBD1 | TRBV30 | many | TGTGCCTGGAGTGGCGGGACAGGGATGGGGCAGCCCCAGCATTTT | CAWSGGTGMGQPQHF
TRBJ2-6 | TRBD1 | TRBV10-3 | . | TGTGCCATCAGTGACCCGGGACAGTCTTCTGGGGCCAACGTCCTGACTTTC | CAISDPGQSSGANVLTF
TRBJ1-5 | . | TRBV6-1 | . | TGTGCCAGCAGTTCCCCTCAAGGAGGGGAGGGTCAGCCCCAGCATTTT | CASSSPQGGEGQPQHF
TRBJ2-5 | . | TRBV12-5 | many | TGTGCTAGTGGTCCGACGACAGGCATAGAGACCCAGTACTTC | CASGPTTGIETQYF